One and the same sample provided the 10 T cell receptor beta chains below, sequenced in a study of cytomegalovirus exposure and HLA in healthy donors. Use of 60 Vbeta and 13 Jbeta primers characterized the PCR. Using immunoSEQ multiplex PCR, the repertoire was profiled, and TCRdb retains in-frame clones only, with some absent. Seen here are around 200,000 clones, about 62% observed once, and the top ten hold 2.5% to 3%. The sequencing sample was made of PBMCs. The receptors originated from a man aged 35-49 years in good health and CMV-seronegative.

V gene TRBV6-1 combines with J gene TRBJ2-5; TRBD2 is a possible D gene (6 bases). V was pared by 5 bases and J by 1 base, with 14 bases between. Germline CDR1 reads MNHNS; CDR2 reads SASEGT. This CDR3 comprises 15 residues. The chain's CDR3 is CASSRSSGIQETQYF. In DNA form, the CDR3 reads TGTGCCAGCAGTAGGAGTAGCGGCATCCAAGAGACCCAGTACTTC.

The chain recombines TRBV4-2 with TRBJ2-3; no clear D gene. Germline V lookup: CDR1 LGHNA, CDR2 YNFKEQ. The CDR3 extends over 17 amino acids. The V end lost 8 bases, the J end lost 6 bases, and 27 bases lay between the germline ends. The CDR3 spells CASRLAETITSPDTQYF. The CDR3 DNA is TGTGCCAGCCGTCTGGCCGAGACAATTACCTCTCCGGATACGCAGTATTTT.

The chain recombines TRBV15 with TRBJ1-4, with TRBD1 matching over 7 bases. V lost 1 base, J lost 3 bases, and 5 bases stayed unmatched. This CDR3 has 16 residues. Germline values: CDR1 LNHNV, CDR2 YYDKDF (reference sequence). The CDR3 DNA sequence: TGTGCCACCAGCAGAGTGGGGCAGGGGGCTAATGAAAAACTGTTTTTT. The encoded protein is CATSRVGQGANEKLFF.

This chain uses TRBV6-1 with TRBJ2-7; maybe TRBD2 (6 bases). The CDR3 length is 13 residues. Germline V gene data show CDR1 as MNHNS and CDR2 as SASEGT. V dropped 5 bases and J dropped 4 bases, with 12 bases sitting between them. CDR3 coding DNA: TGTGCCAGCAGTTTCGCGGGGCCGTACGAGCAGTACTTC. Protein sequence: CASSFAGPYEQYF.

This clone has only one observation. The chain uses TRBV7-2 and TRBJ2-2; 8 nucleotides match TRBD1. The CDR3 is made up of 16 amino acids. Per germline, CDR1 SGHTA and CDR2 FQGNSA. V trimming: 5 bases; J trimming: 1 base; junction bases outside the gene matches: 6. The CDR3 here is CASSVSGTGNTGELFF. The CDR3 nucleotides are TGTGCCAGCAGCGTTAGTGGGACAGGGAACACCGGGGAGCTGTTTTTT.

The chain has TRBV18 and TRBJ1-6; no clear D gene. Trimming took 3 bases from V and 0 from J, leaving 15 bases between them. The CDR3 extends over 18 amino acids. The germline gives CDR1 KGHSH, CDR2 LQKENI. The CDR3 DNA reads as TGTGCCAGCTCACCGCCGGGTGGCCCGGGCTCCTATAATTCACCCCTCCACTTT. Translation gives CASSPPGGPGSYNSPLHF.

The chain couples TRBV29-1 to TRBJ2-2, with 9 bases fitting TRBD1. Trimming removed 8 bases from V and 5 bases from J; junction bases left unmatched: 6. Germline loops: CDR1 SQVTM, CDR2 ANQGSEA. This CDR3 has 13 residues. The CDR3 sequence is CSMDRGGTGELFF. In DNA, the CDR3 is TGCAGCATGGACAGGGGTGGGACCGGGGAGCTGTTTTTT.

The genes are TRBV6-6 and TRBJ1-5; 12 positions match TRBD1. V trimming: 3 bases; J trimming: 7 bases; junction bases outside the gene matches: 4. CDR1 is MNHNY, CDR2 SVGAGI, per germline (reference sequence). This CDR3 has 15 amino acids. CDR3 protein: CASSYGTGGRQPQHF. The CDR3 nucleotides are TGTGCCAGCAGTTATGGGACAGGGGGCAGACAGCCCCAGCATTTT.

This clone was detected only a few times. The chain is built from TRBV19 and TRBJ2-7; maybe TRBD1 (6 bases). Germline CDR1 and CDR2: LNHDA and SQIVND (reference sequence). This CDR3 is 15 amino acids long. The germline V and J ends were trimmed by 4 bases and 4 bases, with 17 bases remaining between them. The CDR3 protein is CASSTQGVSLYEQYF. In DNA form, the CDR3 reads TGTGCCAGTAGTACACAGGGTGTGAGTCTATACGAGCAGTACTTC. Complete variable domain (other parts from reference TRBV19 and TRBJ2-7): DGGITQSPKYLFRKEGQNVTLSCEQNLNHDAMYWYRQDPGQGLRLIYYSQIVNDFQKGDIAEGYSVSREKKESFPLTVTSAQKNPTAFYLCASSTQGVSLYEQYFGPGTRLTVT.

V and J are TRBV2 and TRBJ2-6; 7 bases agree with TRBD2. There are 16 residues in the CDR3. Trimming cost V 11 bases and J 3 bases; bases outside gene matches: 13. Germline values: CDR1 SNHLY, CDR2 FYNNEI. This chain's CDR3 is CAGLAGRDVGANVLTF. The CDR3 DNA follows: TGTGCCGGCTTAGCAGGGAGGGATGTTGGGGCCAACGTCCTGACTTTC.